The clone carrying this T cell receptor (beta chain) was counted a few times. What it recognizes is unknown. The source of the sample is a study of cytomegalovirus exposure and HLA in healthy donors. PCR was performed using 60 Vbeta and 13 Jbeta primers. Original processing methods: Later reanalysis found 75 million to 95 million unique TCR beta chains, about 11 million of them shared. The table came from immunoSEQ multiplex PCR; TCRdb's copy has only in-frame clones and leaves some out. That table gives V, J and clone size, and the DNA gave D and trimming. The sample shows about 100,000 clones, about four fifths of them seen only once. The CDR3 totals 15 residues. CDR1 and CDR2 (germline): KGHSH, LQKENI. The V gene end was trimmed by 5 bases and the J gene end by 0 bases; junction bases not matched to a gene: 3. Regarding the study as a whole: Exclusion as indistinguishable affected some V segments, including TRBV6-2 and TRBV6-3. Altogether, 150 or so TCR beta chains were recorded as cytomegalovirus-associated.

When sampled, the donors appeared nominally healthy, though they likely had unrecorded immune exposures. Specimen: PBMCs. This sequence joins TRBV18 and TRBJ2-2; the match to TRBD1 covers 7 bases. The origin of this receptor is a woman aged 70-85 years in good health and CMV-seropositive. In DNA form, the CDR3 reads TGTGCCAGCTCAACAGACAGGGCGAACACCGGGGAGCTGTTTTTT. This translates into CASSTDRANTGELFF.